This record looks at one T cell receptor (beta chain) sequence and its context. As yet, its antigen is unknown. In the same sample, other DNA sequences code for this CDR3. The record originates from a study of cytomegalovirus exposure and HLA in healthy donors. Broader study findings: In a later analysis, V- and J-gene trimming of beta chains associated with a DCLRE1C missense variant, replicated independently. By HLA locus, TCR association rates varied in a later analysis, with DRB1 showing the most and HLA-C the fewest. Cytomegalovirus-associated status was assigned to 164 TCR beta chains. CMV serostatus alone was available as immune exposure information.

The PCR employed 60 Vbeta primers together with 13 Jbeta primers. The assay was immunoSEQ multiplex PCR, and TCRdb's table has in-frame clones only and misses some. The sample yields 140,000 to 150,000 clones, roughly four fifths seen once. This TCR was recovered from an older woman in good health and CMV-seropositive. Sequencing input: PBMCs.

As DNA, the CDR3 is TGTGCCAGCAGTTTAAGCGGGCAGGGTGTACCGTTTGGCTACACCTTC. This sequence encodes CASSLSGQGVPFGYTF. The chain recombines TRBV27 with TRBJ1-2; tentatively, D is TRBD1 (5 bases). The V and J ends lost 2 bases and 7 bases respectively, with 20 bases between them. CDR1 is MNHEY, CDR2 SMNVEV, per germline (reference sequence). There are 16 residues in the CDR3.